Following are 13 T cell receptor beta chains from one sample sequenced in a study of radiotherapy plus CTLA-4 blockade in lung cancer. Profiling relied on immunoSEQ multiplex PCR, and the TCRdb table lists in-frame clones only, not all of them. The sample lists 30,000 to 40,000 clones; 65% to 75% were seen once. The material was peripheral blood, obtained from a patient treated with radiotherapy plus ipilimumab. The source of these receptors is a human donor with non-small cell lung cancer who had stable disease on radiotherapy plus ipilimumab.

The V gene is TRBV18, the J gene TRBJ2-7; 7 bases align to TRBD1. The junction had 4 bases not matched to a gene; V was cut back by 3 bases and J by 5 bases. Germline CDR1 is KGHSH and CDR2 is LQKENI. The CDR3 totals 13 residues. The DNA of the CDR3 is TGTGCCAGCTCACCGGGACAGTACCACGAGCAGTACTTC. This codes for CASSPGQYHEQYF. Together with reference TRBV18 and TRBJ2-7, the CDR3 gives the full variable domain: NAGVMQNPRHLVRRRGQEARLRCSPMKGHSHVYWYRQLPEEGLKFMVYLQKENIIDESGMPKERFSAEFPKEGPSILRIQQVVRGDSAAYFCASSPGQYHEQYFGPGTRLTVT.

This clone was counted a few times. The gene calls are TRBV19 and TRBJ2-3, with 13 bases aligning to TRBD2. This CDR3 has 20 amino acids. J was trimmed by 3 bases and V by 4 bases; bases with no gene match: 16. Germline CDR1 LNHDA, CDR2 SQIVND (reference sequence). DNA for the CDR3: TGTGCCAGTAGTACGCGGACTAGCGGGGGCTCCGCGTCGGTTACAGATACGCAGTATTTT. It is translated as CASSTRTSGGSASVTDTQYF.

J is TRBJ1-4 and V is TRBV5-1; D gene uncertain. The CDR3 covers 15 residues. CDR1 and CDR2 from the germline V gene are SGHRS and YFSETQ. Trimming pared 4 bases from V and 8 bases from J, leaving 18 bases between. In DNA form, the CDR3 reads TGCGCCAGCAGCCCCGGGGAGGGTCTAGTCGAAAAACTGTTTTTT. As protein: CASSPGEGLVEKLFF.

The V call is TRBV28, the J call TRBJ2-7; no firm D call. Germline V gene lookup returns CDR1 MDHEN and CDR2 SYDVKM. CDR3 size: 12 residues. V was trimmed by 10 bases and J by 5 bases, leaving 15 bases between them. The CDR3 sequence: CATLVGAHEQYF. For the CDR3, the DNA is TGTGCCACCCTCGTGGGTGCCCACGAGCAGTACTTC.

The chain employs TRBV18 and TRBJ1-4; D uncertain. V was shortened by 3 bases and J by 8 bases, with 13 bases between the two germline ends. CDR3 size: 14 residues. Germline-derived CDR1 and CDR2 are KGHSH and LQKENI. CDR3 in amino acids: CASSPPAETEKLFF. For the CDR3, the DNA is TGTGCCAGCTCACCGCCCGCGGAGACGGAAAAACTGTTTTTT.

The V and J genes are TRBV4-1 and TRBJ2-5; the match to TRBD2 covers 10 bases. The CDR3 has 15 residues. J gave up 3 bases and V 0 bases, and 1 base lay outside the gene matches. Germline CDR1 is MGHRA and CDR2 is YSYEKL. This chain's CDR3 is CASSQETSGKETQYF. The CDR3, as DNA: TGCGCCAGCAGCCAAGAAACTAGCGGGAAAGAGACCCAGTACTTC.

The chain is built from TRBV5-1 and TRBJ2-1; 10 bases match TRBD2. The J segment lost 8 bases and the V segment lost 6 bases, leaving 11 bases of the junction unmatched. This CDR3 spans 15 amino acids. Germline values: CDR1 SGHRS, CDR2 YFSETQ. The CDR3 DNA reads as TGCGCCAGCAAGGTGGGTCTAGCGGGAGTTGATGAGCAGTTCTTC. The encoded protein is CASKVGLAGVDEQFF.

This chain joins TRBV10-2 and TRBJ2-3; TRBD1 is a possible D gene (6 bases). The CDR3 is made up of 12 amino acids. Germline lookup yields CDR1 WSHSY and CDR2 SAAADI. V lost 11 bases to trimming and J lost 5 bases, with 14 bases between them. CDR3 loop: CAGSQGRDTQYF. CDR3 bases: TGCGCCGGATCACAGGGCCGAGATACGCAGTATTTT.

This chain uses TRBV2 with TRBJ2-1, with D tentatively TRBD2 (9 bases). Germline lookup yields CDR1 SNHLY and CDR2 FYNNEI. The ends were cut back, 4 bases at V and 9 bases at J, with 28 bases in the middle. This CDR3 has 18 amino acids. The CDR3 DNA reads TGTGCCAGCAGTGGACAGGGGAGAGGGACTAGCTTCAGTGGTGAGCAGTTCTTC. Protein sequence: CASSGQGRGTSFSGEQFF.

The gene calls are TRBV18 and TRBJ2-7; 11 bases are shared with TRBD2. CDR3 length: 14 residues. The J segment lost 6 bases and the V segment lost 3 bases, leaving 4 bases of the junction unmatched. Germline V gene sequence: CDR1 KGHSH, CDR2 LQKENI. The CDR3 here is CASSPLGTSGEQYF. The CDR3 region has the DNA TGTGCCAGCTCACCTTTAGGGACTAGCGGCGAGCAGTACTTC.

The V and J genes are TRBV11-2 and TRBJ1-2; no firm D call. Trimming took off 3 bases at V and 6 bases at J, with 14 bases between the two ends. The CDR3 is 14 residues long. The germline V gene encodes CDR1 SGHAT and CDR2 FQNNGV. The CDR3 reads CASSFAGSPNGYTF. The CDR3 DNA reads TGTGCCAGCAGCTTTGCAGGCAGCCCGAATGGCTACACCTTC.

This clone turned up a few times. This chain uses TRBV9 with TRBJ2-7; D remains ambiguous. V was cut by 0 bases and J by 0 bases, with 7 bases left in between. The CDR3 is made up of 14 amino acids. CDR1 and CDR2 (germline): SGDLS, YYNGEE. The CDR3 spells CASSVAPSSYEQYF. The CDR3 DNA follows: TGTGCCAGCAGCGTAGCACCAAGCTCCTACGAGCAGTACTTC.

This chain connects TRBV15 to TRBJ2-1; the D is unclear. The CDR3 loop spans 17 amino acids. V lost 1 base, J lost 4 bases, and 17 bases lay in between. Per the germline V gene, CDR1 is LNHNV and CDR2 is YYDKDF (reference sequence). In DNA, the CDR3 is TGTGCCACCAGCAGAGGTTCCGATGTTGACTTATACAATGAGCAGTTCTTC. Protein: CATSRGSDVDLYNEQFF.